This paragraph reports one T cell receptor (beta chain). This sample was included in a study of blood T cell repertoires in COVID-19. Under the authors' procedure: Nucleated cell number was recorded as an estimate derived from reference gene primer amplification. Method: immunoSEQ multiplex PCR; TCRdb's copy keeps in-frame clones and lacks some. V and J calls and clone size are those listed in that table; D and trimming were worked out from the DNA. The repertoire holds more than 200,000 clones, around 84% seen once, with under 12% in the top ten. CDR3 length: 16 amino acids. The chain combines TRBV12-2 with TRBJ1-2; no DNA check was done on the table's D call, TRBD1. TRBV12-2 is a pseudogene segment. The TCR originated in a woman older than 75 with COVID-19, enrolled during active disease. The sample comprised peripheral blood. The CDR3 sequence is CASRFRHTGLFYGYTF. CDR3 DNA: TGTGCAAGTCGCTTTCGGCATACAGGCCTATTCTATGGCTACACCTTC.